These 32 T cell receptor beta chains share one sample of origin, sequenced in a study of shared clonotypes between healthy human individuals. The method was immunoSEQ multiplex PCR; TCRdb's version includes in-frame clones alone and lacks a portion of them. The sample consists of about 700,000 clones, around 90% of them appearing once. Naive CD8 isolation took CD45RO-negative cells positively selected for CCR7 and excluded terminally differentiated effector memory CD45RA+ cells. The sequenced sample consisted of naive CD8+ T cells sorted from blood. All receptors come from a man aged 25 to 45 in good health.

As to this clone: Other DNA variants within this sample encode the same CDR3. V gene TRBV27 combines with J gene TRBJ2-7, with no clear D. Trimming stripped 2 bases from V and 3 bases from J, with 8 bases between. The CDR3 runs 13 residues. Germline V lookup: CDR1 MNHEY, CDR2 SMNVEV (reference sequence). CDR3 bases: TGTGCCAGCAGTTTAAACTCGTACTACGAGCAGTACTTC. Translation gives CASSLNSYYEQYF.

This sequence joins TRBV4-1 and TRBJ2-1; D tentatively fits TRBD1 or TRBD2 (6 bases each). V was pared by 4 bases and J by 7 bases, with 14 bases between. CDR3 size: 14 residues. The germline CDR1 and CDR2 sequences are MGHRA and YSYEKL. For the CDR3, the DNA is TGCGCCAGCAGCCCCCTCATAGGGGGGAATGAGCAGTTCTTC. Protein sequence: CASSPLIGGNEQFF.

The chain carries TRBV18 and TRBJ2-7, with D uncertain. With 6 bases removed from V and 7 bases from J, the gap between germline ends came to 22 bases. The CDR3 loop spans 15 amino acids. Germline V gives CDR1 KGHSH, CDR2 LQKENI. This CDR3 reads CASSPNQAPSVEQYF. The CDR3, as DNA: TGTGCCAGCTCTCCAAACCAAGCGCCCTCGGTAGAGCAGTACTTC. Together with reference TRBV18 and TRBJ2-7, the CDR3 gives the full variable domain: NAGVMQNPRHLVRRRGQEARLRCSPMKGHSHVYWYRQLPEEGLKFMVYLQKENIIDESGMPKERFSAEFPKEGPSILRIQQVVRGDSAAYFCASSPNQAPSVEQYFGPGTRLTVT.

The chain employs TRBV5-1 and TRBJ2-7; 7 bases fit TRBD2. Germline V gene sequence: CDR1 SGHRS, CDR2 YFSETQ. This CDR3 is built from 16 residues. J lost 0 bases, V lost 1 base, and 7 bases had no gene match. CDR3 DNA: TGCGCCAGCAGCTTGAATCTGCGGGAGCCCTCCTACGAGCAGTACTTC. It translates to CASSLNLREPSYEQYF.

This rearrangement joins TRBV19 to TRBJ2-1, with 9 positions matching TRBD2. The CDR3 is made up of 15 amino acids. The germline gives CDR1 LNHDA, CDR2 SQIVND (reference sequence). V shed 6 bases, J shed 3 bases, and the junction held 6 bases outside the gene matches. CDR3 region: CASSLASGVYNEQFF. CDR3 bases: TGTGCCAGTAGCTTGGCTAGCGGGGTCTACAATGAGCAGTTCTTC.

The V gene is TRBV11-2, the J gene TRBJ2-2; TRBD2 matches 7 bases. J gave up 3 bases and V 3 bases, and 1 base lay outside the gene matches. The CDR3 runs to 14 residues. CDR1 is SGHAT, CDR2 FQNNGV, per germline. The CDR3: CASSLLADTGELFF. The CDR3, as DNA: TGTGCCAGCAGCTTGCTAGCGGACACCGGGGAGCTGTTTTTT.

The rearrangement links TRBV28 to TRBJ1-5; a possible D gene is TRBD1 (6 bases). This CDR3 region has 14 residues. CDR1 is MDHEN and CDR2 is SYDVKM in the germline V gene. Trimming removed 2 bases at V and 7 bases at J, with 12 bases between. The CDR3 sequence: CASSLVQGSQPQHF. CDR3 DNA: TGTGCCAGCAGTTTAGTACAGGGTAGCCAGCCCCAGCATTTT.

This clone was picked up one time. This rearrangement joins TRBV7-9 to TRBJ1-2; possibly TRBD1 for D (6 bases). The V gene lost 3 bases and the J gene lost 1 base, with 18 bases spanning the gap. Per germline, CDR1 SEHNR and CDR2 FQNEAQ (reference sequence). This CDR3 region has 17 residues. The chain's CDR3 is CASSFRDIELNNYGYTF. The CDR3 DNA reads TGTGCCAGCAGCTTCCGGGACATCGAACTCAATAACTATGGCTACACCTTC.

V and J are TRBV10-3 and TRBJ1-1; no clear D gene. The CDR3 sequence is 13 residues long. Germline values: CDR1 ENHRY, CDR2 SYGVKD. V was shortened by 9 bases and J by 3 bases, with 14 bases between the two germline ends. The CDR3 sequence: CAMRARMDTEAFF. The CDR3 DNA sequence: TGTGCCATGAGGGCCCGTATGGACACTGAAGCTTTCTTT.

The genes are TRBV6-6 and TRBJ2-7; 9 bases line up with TRBD1. Germline V gene lookup returns CDR1 MNHNY and CDR2 SVGAGI (reference sequence). The CDR3 is 15 amino acids. Losses at the gene ends were 7 bases for V and 2 bases for J; bases not matched to a gene: 9. The CDR3 nucleotides read TGTGCCAGCACCACCCGGGACAGGGAAACCTACGAGCAGTACTTC. It encodes CASTTRDRETYEQYF.

The rearrangement uses TRBV29-1 and TRBJ2-1; 10 bases agree with TRBD1. Germline-derived CDR1 and CDR2 are SQVTM and ANQGSEA. The CDR3 is 14 residues long. J gave up 4 bases and V 3 bases, and 3 bases lay outside the gene matches. CDR3 region: CSVDEGQGYNEQFF. For the CDR3, the DNA is TGCAGCGTTGATGAGGGACAGGGGTACAATGAGCAGTTCTTC.

This chain links TRBV6-1 with TRBJ2-3; 9 bases are a match to TRBD1. The trim removed 8 bases at V and 4 bases at J, leaving 10 bases unmatched. Looked up from germline, CDR1 is MNHNS and CDR2 is SASEGT. The CDR3 contains 15 residues. CDR3 region: CASATGGSWSDTQYF. The CDR3 nucleotides read TGTGCCAGCGCGACAGGGGGGAGTTGGTCAGATACGCAGTATTTT.

Here the CDR3 DNA reads TGTGCCAGCAGGTTTTGGAGGACAGGGGGCACAGATACGCAGTATTTT. Its protein is CASRFWRTGGTDTQYF. This chain joins TRBV7-9 and TRBJ2-3, with 9 bases matching TRBD1. CDR1 and CDR2 from the germline V gene are SEHNR and FQNEAQ (reference sequence). After removal of 6 bases from V and 1 base from J, the junction contained 8 bases not matched to a gene. This CDR3 has 16 residues.

V usage is TRBV10-3 and J usage is TRBJ2-1; 10 nucleotides agree with TRBD2. Germline V gives CDR1 ENHRY, CDR2 SYGVKD. V shed 0 bases and J 8 bases; nucleotides not matched to a gene: 10. The CDR3 runs 17 residues. CDR3 sequence: CAISESRLAGGRDEQFF. DNA of the CDR3: TGTGCCATCAGTGAGTCGAGACTAGCGGGCGGACGGGATGAGCAGTTCTTC.

The chain has TRBV19 and TRBJ2-7; either TRBD1 or TRBD2 may supply D (5 bases each). The CDR3 contains 12 residues. The germline V gene encodes CDR1 LNHDA and CDR2 SQIVND (reference sequence). Trimming took 9 bases from V and 1 from J, leaving 10 bases between them. The chain's CDR3 is CASRDGSYEQYF. CDR3 bases: TGTGCCAGCCGGGACGGATCCTACGAGCAGTACTTC. The whole variable domain, remainder taken from reference TRBV19 and TRBJ2-7, is DGGITQSPKYLFRKEGQNVTLSCEQNLNHDAMYWYRQDPGQGLRLIYYSQIVNDFQKGDIAEGYSVSREKKESFPLTVTSAQKNPTAFYLCASRDGSYEQYFGPGTRLTVT.

This clone has just one count. The J gene is TRBJ2-7, the V gene TRBV6-1; possibly TRBD1 for D (5 bases). The CDR3 has 13 amino acids. V dropped 3 bases and J dropped 2 bases, with 8 bases sitting between them. Germline V CDR1 and CDR2: MNHNS, SASEGT. CDR3 bases: TGTGCCAGCAGTGAGACAGCGACCTACGAGCAGTACTTC. Translating gives CASSETATYEQYF.

This chain uses TRBV5-1 with TRBJ1-4; D is unresolved. The CDR3 loop spans 14 amino acids. Trimming left V 0 bases short and J 6 bases short, with 9 bases between. Germline CDR1 SGHRS, CDR2 YFSETQ. DNA for the CDR3: TGCGCCAGCAGCTTGGAACAGCTACATGAAAAACTGTTTTTT. Translated, it gives CASSLEQLHEKLFF.

The chain joins TRBV7-2 to TRBJ2-1, with D perhaps matching TRBD2 (7 bases). Germline V gives CDR1 SGHTA, CDR2 FQGNSA. The CDR3 has 19 residues. Trimming pared 7 bases from V and 1 base from J, leaving 26 bases between. CDR3 nucleotide sequence: TGTGCCAGCAACCCACCACTGGGGGGGCGGGCGGAATCCTACAATGAGCAGTTCTTC. It yields the protein CASNPPLGGRAESYNEQFF.

The J gene is TRBJ1-5, the V gene TRBV28, with 9 bases fitting TRBD1. V lost 6 bases, J lost 3 bases, and 9 bases stayed unmatched. Per germline, CDR1 MDHEN and CDR2 SYDVKM. The CDR3 totals 16 residues. This CDR3 is CASRHPGQGHNQPQHF. In DNA form, the CDR3 reads TGTGCCAGCAGACATCCGGGACAGGGTCACAATCAGCCCCAGCATTTT. The variable domain in full, with the rest retrieved from reference TRBV28 and TRBJ1-5, is DVKVTQSSRYLVKRTGEKVFLECVQDMDHENMFWYRQDPGLGLRLIYFSYDVKMKEKGDIPEGYSVSREKKERFSLILESASTNQTSMYLCASRHPGQGHNQPQHFGDGTRLSIL.

This clone showed up just a few times. The V gene is TRBV27, the J gene TRBJ2-7; D is perhaps TRBD2 (5 bases). This CDR3 is 14 amino acids long. Germline lookup yields CDR1 MNHEY and CDR2 SMNVEV (reference sequence). V was trimmed by 3 bases and J by 3 bases, leaving 12 bases between them. The CDR3 DNA is TGTGCCAGCAGTTTGCTAGCCGCCCGCTACGAGCAGTACTTC. Amino acids: CASSLLAARYEQYF.

The chain carries TRBV6-5 and TRBJ1-2, with D hard to call. Trimming removed 2 bases at V and 9 bases at J, with 13 bases between. The CDR3 has 13 residues. CDR1 is MNHEY and CDR2 is SVGAGI in the germline V gene. CDR3: CASSYRGEGSYTF. In DNA form, the CDR3 reads TGTGCCAGCAGTTACCGTGGTGAGGGTAGCTACACCTTC.

The chain carries TRBV19 and TRBJ1-1, with D unclear. The CDR3 totals 11 residues. V was trimmed by 3 bases and J by 6 bases, leaving 5 bases between them. CDR1 LNHDA and CDR2 SQIVND come from the germline V gene (reference sequence). The CDR3 spells CASSILAEAFF. For the CDR3, the DNA is TGTGCCAGTAGTATTCTGGCTGAAGCTTTCTTT. The variable domain in full, with the rest retrieved from reference TRBV19 and TRBJ1-1, is DGGITQSPKYLFRKEGQNVTLSCEQNLNHDAMYWYRQDPGQGLRLIYYSQIVNDFQKGDIAEGYSVSREKKESFPLTVTSAQKNPTAFYLCASSILAEAFFGQGTRLTVV.

Here the CDR3 reads CASSLAPSGDIASTDTQYF. In DNA form, the CDR3 reads TGTGCCAGCAGCTTAGCCCCTAGCGGGGATATTGCTAGCACAGATACGCAGTATTTT. The rearrangement joins TRBV7-8 to TRBJ2-3; 9 nucleotides line up with TRBD2. The V and J ends lost 0 bases and 0 bases, in that order; junction bases with no gene match: 10. The CDR3 runs to 19 residues. Germline assignment: CDR1 SGHVS and CDR2 FQNEAQ.

The rearrangement joins TRBV27 to TRBJ1-1; a weak D match, TRBD1 (5 bases). Between the trimmed V and J ends, which lost 5 bases and 6 bases, there was a span of 13 bases. The CDR3 is made up of 13 amino acids. Germline V gene sequence: CDR1 MNHEY, CDR2 SMNVEV (reference sequence). The CDR3 bases are TGTGCCAGCAGTCTCAGGGCGATTGCTGAAGCTTTCTTT. Its translation is CASSLRAIAEAFF.

This clone was seen more than once but under ten times. The chain joins TRBV7-3 to TRBJ2-3; D uncertain. The CDR3 length is 15 residues. CDR1 is SGHTA, CDR2 FQGTGA, per germline. Trimming took off 3 bases at V and 3 bases at J, with 13 bases between the two ends. The CDR3 DNA is TGTGCCAGCAGCTTTTGGGCAGGTCTAACAGATACGCAGTATTTT. Translation: CASSFWAGLTDTQYF.

This chain links TRBV7-6 with TRBJ2-3; no reliable D call. The germline gives CDR1 SGHVS, CDR2 FNYEAQ. This CDR3 spans 13 amino acids. The ends were cut back, 1 base at V and 1 base at J, with 3 bases in the middle. The CDR3 is CASSLDGTDTQYF. CDR3 bases: TGTGCCAGCAGCTTAGACGGCACAGATACGCAGTATTTT. Full variable domain (missing parts from reference TRBV7-6 and TRBJ2-3): GAGVSQSPRYKVTKRGQDVALRCDPISGHVSLYWYRQALGQGPEFLTYFNYEAQQDKSGLPNDRFSAERPEGSISTLTIQRTEQRDSAMYRCASSLDGTDTQYFGPGTRLTVL.

The V and J genes are TRBV14 and TRBJ2-7; no clear D gene. V lost 3 bases and J lost 0, with 6 bases in between. The length of the CDR3 is 13 residues. Germline lookup yields CDR1 SGHDN and CDR2 FVKESK. In nucleotides, the CDR3 is TGTGCCAGCAGCCATACAAGCTCCTACGAGCAGTACTTC. Protein: CASSHTSSYEQYF.

Only a few counts were recorded for this clone. The chain recombines TRBV10-1 with TRBJ1-2; D not resolved. Trimming shortened V by 0 bases and J by 8 bases, and 10 bases separated the two germline ends. Per the germline V gene, CDR1 is WNHNN and CDR2 is SYGVQD (reference sequence). The CDR3 is made up of 13 amino acids. CDR3 sequence: CASSESGSWGYTF. The CDR3 DNA sequence: TGCGCCAGCAGTGAGTCGGGGAGTTGGGGCTACACCTTC.

The chain couples TRBV7-8 to TRBJ2-5; D is uncertain. Germline V gives CDR1 SGHVS, CDR2 FQNEAQ. This CDR3 is built from 14 residues. V dropped 3 bases and J dropped 1 base, with 9 bases sitting between them. Written as DNA, the CDR3 is TGTGCCAGCAGCTTTCAAGTGTCCCAAGAGACCCAGTACTTC. Protein product: CASSFQVSQETQYF.

The chain couples TRBV4-1 to TRBJ2-1; 11 nucleotides line up with TRBD2. Germline V lookup: CDR1 MGHRA, CDR2 YSYEKL. The CDR3 has 18 amino acids. Trimming took 0 bases from V and 3 from J; bases not matched to a gene: 7. Here the CDR3 reads CASSQETTSGNLYNEQFF. DNA for the CDR3: TGCGCCAGCAGCCAAGAAACGACTAGCGGGAACCTCTACAATGAGCAGTTCTTC.

This chain joins TRBV7-3 and TRBJ2-5; weak D call: TRBD2 (6 bases). The CDR3 is 16 residues long. Between the trimmed V and J ends, which lost 5 bases and 2 bases, there was a span of 18 bases. Germline CDR1 and CDR2: SGHTA and FQGTGA. The chain's CDR3 is CASSPFGGMPQETQYF. For the CDR3, the DNA is TGTGCCAGCAGCCCTTTTGGGGGGATGCCACAAGAGACCCAGTACTTC. Full variable domain (rest looked up from reference TRBV7-3 and TRBJ2-5): GAGVSQTPSNKVTEKGKYVELRCDPISGHTALYWYRQSLGQGPEFLIYFQGTGAADDSGLPNDRFFAVRPEGSVSTLKIQRTERGDSAVYLCASSPFGGMPQETQYFGPGTRLLVL.

The V gene is TRBV6-5, the J gene TRBJ2-7; TRBD1 aligns across 9 bases. In germline, CDR1 is MNHEY, CDR2 SVGAGI. The CDR3 is 13 residues long. The ends lost 9 bases at V and 2 bases at J; junction bases unmatched: 5. In DNA, the CDR3 is TGTGCCAGTTCGTGGACAGGGGCCTACGAGCAGTACTTC. Its protein product is CASSWTGAYEQYF.